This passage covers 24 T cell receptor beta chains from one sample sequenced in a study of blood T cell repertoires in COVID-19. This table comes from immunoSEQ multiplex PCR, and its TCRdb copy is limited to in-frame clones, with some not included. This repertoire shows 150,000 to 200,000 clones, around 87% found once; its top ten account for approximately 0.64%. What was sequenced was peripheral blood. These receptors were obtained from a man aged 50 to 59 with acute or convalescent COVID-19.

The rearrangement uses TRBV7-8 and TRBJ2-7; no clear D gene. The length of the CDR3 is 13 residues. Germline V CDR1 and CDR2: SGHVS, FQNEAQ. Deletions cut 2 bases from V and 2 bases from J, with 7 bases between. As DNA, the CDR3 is TGTGCCAGCAGCTTACACCGAGCCTACGAGCAGTACTTC. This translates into CASSLHRAYEQYF.

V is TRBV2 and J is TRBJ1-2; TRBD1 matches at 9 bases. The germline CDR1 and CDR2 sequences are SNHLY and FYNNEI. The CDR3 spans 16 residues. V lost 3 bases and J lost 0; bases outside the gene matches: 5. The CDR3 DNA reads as TGTGCCAGCAGTGAGAGGGACAGGGCGTCTAACTATGGCTACACCTTC. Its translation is CASSERDRASNYGYTF.

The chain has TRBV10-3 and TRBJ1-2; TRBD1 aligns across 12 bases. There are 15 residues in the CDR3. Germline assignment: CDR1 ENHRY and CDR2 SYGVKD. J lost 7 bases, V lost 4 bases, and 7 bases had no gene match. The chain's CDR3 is CAISVEGQGAGGYTF. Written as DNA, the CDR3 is TGTGCCATCAGTGTCGAGGGACAGGGGGCAGGTGGCTACACCTTC.

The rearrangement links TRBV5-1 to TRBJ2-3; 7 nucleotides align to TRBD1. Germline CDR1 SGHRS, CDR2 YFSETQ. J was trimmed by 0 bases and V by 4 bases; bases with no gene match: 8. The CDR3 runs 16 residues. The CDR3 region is CASSRDSLSSTDTQYF. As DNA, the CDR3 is TGCGCCAGCAGCCGGGACAGCCTATCTAGCACAGATACGCAGTATTTT.

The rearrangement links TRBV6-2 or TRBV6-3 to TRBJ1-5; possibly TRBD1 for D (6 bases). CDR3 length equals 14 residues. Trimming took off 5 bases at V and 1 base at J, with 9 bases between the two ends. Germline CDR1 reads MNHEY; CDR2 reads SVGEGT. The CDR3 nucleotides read TGTGCCAGCAGTAGGGGGATAAGCAATCAGCCCCAGCATTTT. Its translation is CASSRGISNQPQHF.

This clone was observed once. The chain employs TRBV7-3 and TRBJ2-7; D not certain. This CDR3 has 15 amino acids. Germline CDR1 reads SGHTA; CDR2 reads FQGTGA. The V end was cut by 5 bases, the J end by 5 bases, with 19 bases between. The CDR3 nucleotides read TGTGCCAGCAGCCCCTACCCCCGGAGCCAGAACGAGCAGTACTTC. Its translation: CASSPYPRSQNEQYF.

The DNA of the CDR3 is TGCGCCAGCAGCCCTTCCCCGGGACAGGGGGCTGAGGGTCGCGAAGCTTTCTTT. This gives the protein CASSPSPGQGAEGREAFF. This chain joins TRBV4-1 and TRBJ1-1, with 12 bases matching TRBD1. Per the germline V gene, CDR1 is MGHRA and CDR2 is YSYEKL. The CDR3 loop spans 18 amino acids. V trimming: 4 bases; J trimming: 8 bases; junction bases outside the gene matches: 17.

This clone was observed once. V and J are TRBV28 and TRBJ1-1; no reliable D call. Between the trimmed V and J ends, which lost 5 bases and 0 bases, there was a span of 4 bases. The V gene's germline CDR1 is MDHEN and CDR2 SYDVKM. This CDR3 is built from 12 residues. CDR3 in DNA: TGTGCCAGCAGTCCCGTGAACACTGAAGCTTTCTTT. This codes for CASSPVNTEAFF.

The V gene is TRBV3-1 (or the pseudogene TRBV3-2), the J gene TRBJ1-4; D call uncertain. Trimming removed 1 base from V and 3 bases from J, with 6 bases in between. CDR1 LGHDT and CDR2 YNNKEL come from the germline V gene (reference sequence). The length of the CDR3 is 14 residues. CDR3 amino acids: CASSQAWPNEKLFF. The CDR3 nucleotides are TGTGCCAGCAGCCAAGCTTGGCCTAATGAAAAACTGTTTTTT.

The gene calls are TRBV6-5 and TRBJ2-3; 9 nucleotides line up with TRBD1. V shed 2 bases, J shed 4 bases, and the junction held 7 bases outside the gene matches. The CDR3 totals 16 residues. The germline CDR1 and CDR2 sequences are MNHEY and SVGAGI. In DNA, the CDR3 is TGTGCCAGCAGTTACCCCCGGACAGGGGTCCCAGATACGCAGTATTTT. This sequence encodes CASSYPRTGVPDTQYF.

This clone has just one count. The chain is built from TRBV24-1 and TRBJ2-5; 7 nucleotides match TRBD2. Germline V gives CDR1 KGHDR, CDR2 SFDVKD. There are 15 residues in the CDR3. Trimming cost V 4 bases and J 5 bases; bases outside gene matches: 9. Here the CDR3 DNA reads TGTGCCACCAGTGAGGAGTGGGAGGGAGGGGAGACCCAGTACTTC. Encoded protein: CATSEEWEGGETQYF.

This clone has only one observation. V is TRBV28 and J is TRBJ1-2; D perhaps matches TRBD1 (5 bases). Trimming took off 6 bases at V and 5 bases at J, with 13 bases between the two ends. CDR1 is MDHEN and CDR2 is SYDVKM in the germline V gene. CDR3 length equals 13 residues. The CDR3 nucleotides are TGTGCCAGCAGACCGGGGGGTCCATATGGCTACACCTTC. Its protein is CASRPGGPYGYTF.

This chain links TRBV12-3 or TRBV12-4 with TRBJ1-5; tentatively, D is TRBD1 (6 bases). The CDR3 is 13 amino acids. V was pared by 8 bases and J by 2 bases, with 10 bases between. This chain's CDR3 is CASSGQRNQPQHF. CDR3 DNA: TGTGCCAGCTCAGGACAGCGCAATCAGCCCCAGCATTTT.

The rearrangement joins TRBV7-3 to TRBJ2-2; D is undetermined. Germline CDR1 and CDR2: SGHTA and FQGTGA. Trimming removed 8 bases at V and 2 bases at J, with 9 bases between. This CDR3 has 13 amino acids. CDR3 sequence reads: CASRGINTGELFF. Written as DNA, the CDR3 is TGTGCCAGCCGCGGAATAAACACCGGGGAGCTGTTTTTT.

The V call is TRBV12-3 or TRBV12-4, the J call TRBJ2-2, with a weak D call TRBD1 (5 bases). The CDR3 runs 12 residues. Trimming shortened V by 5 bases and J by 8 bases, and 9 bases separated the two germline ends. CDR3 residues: CASSIYRGELFF. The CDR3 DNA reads TGTGCCAGCAGTATATACAGGGGGGAGCTGTTTTTT.

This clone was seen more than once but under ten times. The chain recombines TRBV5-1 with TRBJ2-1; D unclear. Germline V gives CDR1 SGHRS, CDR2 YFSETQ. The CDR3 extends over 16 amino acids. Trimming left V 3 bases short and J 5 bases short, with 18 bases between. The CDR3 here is CASSWASGLKDNEQFF. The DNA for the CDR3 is TGCGCCAGCAGCTGGGCCTCCGGCTTAAAAGACAATGAGCAGTTCTTC.

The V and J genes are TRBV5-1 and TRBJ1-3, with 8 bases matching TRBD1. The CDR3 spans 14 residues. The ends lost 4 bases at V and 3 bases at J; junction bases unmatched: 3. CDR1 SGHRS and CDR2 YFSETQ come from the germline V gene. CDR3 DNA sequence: TGCGCCAGCAGCACCGGACAGGGTGGAAACACCATATATTTT. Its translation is CASSTGQGGNTIYF.

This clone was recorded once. The CDR3 DNA sequence: TGTGCCAGCAGCTTTAGCAGGGGGCAAGAGACCCAGTACTTC. Protein: CASSFSRGQETQYF. V and J are TRBV5-4 and TRBJ2-5, with TRBD1 identical over 7 bases. V lost 2 bases to trimming and J lost 2 bases; unmatched junction nucleotides: 3. Per germline, CDR1 SGHNT and CDR2 YYREEE (reference sequence). CDR3 length equals 14 residues.

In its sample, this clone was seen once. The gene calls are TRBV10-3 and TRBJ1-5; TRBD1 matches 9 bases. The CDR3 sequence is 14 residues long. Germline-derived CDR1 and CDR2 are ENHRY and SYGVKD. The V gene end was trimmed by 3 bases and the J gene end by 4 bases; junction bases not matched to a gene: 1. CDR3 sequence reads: CAISEDRGNQPQHF. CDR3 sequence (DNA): TGTGCCATCAGTGAAGACAGGGGGAATCAGCCCCAGCATTTT.

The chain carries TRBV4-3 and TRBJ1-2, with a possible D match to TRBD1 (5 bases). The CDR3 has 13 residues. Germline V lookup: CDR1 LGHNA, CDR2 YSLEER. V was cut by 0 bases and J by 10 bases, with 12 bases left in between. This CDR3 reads CASSQEMGGDYTF. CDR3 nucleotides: TGCGCCAGCAGCCAAGAGATGGGGGGAGACTACACCTTC.

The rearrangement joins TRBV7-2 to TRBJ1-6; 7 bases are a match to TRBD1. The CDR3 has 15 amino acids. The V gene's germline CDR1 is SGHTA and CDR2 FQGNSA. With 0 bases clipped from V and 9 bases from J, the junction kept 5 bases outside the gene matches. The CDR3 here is CASSLATGVGSPLHF. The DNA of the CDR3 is TGTGCCAGCAGCTTAGCCACAGGGGTGGGTTCACCCCTCCACTTT. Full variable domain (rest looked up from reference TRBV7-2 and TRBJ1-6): GAGVSQSPSNKVTEKGKDVELRCDPISGHTALYWYRQSLGQGLEFLIYFQGNSAPDKSGLPSDRFSAERTGGSVSTLTIQRTQQEDSAVYLCASSLATGVGSPLHFGNGTRLTVT.

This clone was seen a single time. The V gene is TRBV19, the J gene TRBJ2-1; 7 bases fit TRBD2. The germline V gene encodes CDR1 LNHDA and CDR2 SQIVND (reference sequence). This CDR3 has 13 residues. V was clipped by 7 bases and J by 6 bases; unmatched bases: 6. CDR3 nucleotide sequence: TGTGCCAGTAAACGGGACTATCTCAATGAGCAGTTCTTC. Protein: CASKRDYLNEQFF.

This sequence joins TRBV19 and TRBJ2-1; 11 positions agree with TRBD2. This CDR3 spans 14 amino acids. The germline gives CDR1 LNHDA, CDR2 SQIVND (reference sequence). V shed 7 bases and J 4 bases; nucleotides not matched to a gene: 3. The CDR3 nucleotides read TGTGCCAGTACGACTAGCGGGATTTACAATGAGCAGTTCTTC. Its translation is CASTTSGIYNEQFF.

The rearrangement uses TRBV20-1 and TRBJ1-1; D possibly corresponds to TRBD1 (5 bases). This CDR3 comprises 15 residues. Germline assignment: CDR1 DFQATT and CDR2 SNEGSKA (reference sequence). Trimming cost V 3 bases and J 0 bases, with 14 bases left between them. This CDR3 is CSASGATALNTEAFF. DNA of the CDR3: TGCAGTGCTAGTGGGGCAACTGCCTTGAACACTGAAGCTTTCTTT.